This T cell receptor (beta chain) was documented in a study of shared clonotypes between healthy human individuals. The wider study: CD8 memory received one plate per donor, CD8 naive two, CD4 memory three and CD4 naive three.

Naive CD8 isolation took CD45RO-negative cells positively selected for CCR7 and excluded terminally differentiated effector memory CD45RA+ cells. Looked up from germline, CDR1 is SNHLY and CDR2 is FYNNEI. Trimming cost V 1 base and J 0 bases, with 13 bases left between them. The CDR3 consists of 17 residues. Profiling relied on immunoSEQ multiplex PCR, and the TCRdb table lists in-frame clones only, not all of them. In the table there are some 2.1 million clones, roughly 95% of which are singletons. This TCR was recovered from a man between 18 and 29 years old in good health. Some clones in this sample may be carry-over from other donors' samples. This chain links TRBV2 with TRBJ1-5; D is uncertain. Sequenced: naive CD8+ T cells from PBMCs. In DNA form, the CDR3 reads TGTGCCAGCAGTGAAGTAGGCGGGTCTTTTAGCAATCAGCCCCAGCATTTT. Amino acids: CASSEVGGSFSNQPQHF.